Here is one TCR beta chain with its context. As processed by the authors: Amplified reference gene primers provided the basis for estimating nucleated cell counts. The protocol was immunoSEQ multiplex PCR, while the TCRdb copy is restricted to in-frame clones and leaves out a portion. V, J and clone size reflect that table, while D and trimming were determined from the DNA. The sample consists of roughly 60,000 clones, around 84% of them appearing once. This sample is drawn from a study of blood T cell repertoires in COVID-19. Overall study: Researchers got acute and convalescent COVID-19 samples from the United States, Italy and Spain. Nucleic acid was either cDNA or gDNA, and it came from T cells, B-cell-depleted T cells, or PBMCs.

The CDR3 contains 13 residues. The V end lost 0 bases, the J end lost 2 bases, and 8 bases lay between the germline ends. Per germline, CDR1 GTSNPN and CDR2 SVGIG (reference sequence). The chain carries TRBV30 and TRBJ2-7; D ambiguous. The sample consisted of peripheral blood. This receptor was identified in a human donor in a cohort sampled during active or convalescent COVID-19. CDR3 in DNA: TGTGCCTGGAGTGTGTCCAGGCCCTACGAGCAGTACTTC. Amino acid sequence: CAWSVSRPYEQYF.